This TCR beta chain was found in a study of T cell clones after liver transplantation. Study at large: Immunosuppression withdrawal was tried within 2 years after liver transplantation in this trial. TCRbeta sequencing after a pre-transplant mixed lymphocyte reaction identified graft-donor-reactive clones, later tracked in post-transplant blood. Blood was drawn pre-transplant, before withdrawal, and after full or failed withdrawal.

Libraries were prepared by immunoSEQ multiplex PCR; TCRdb keeps only in-frame clonotypes and omits some of them. Here the sample spans 53,000 or so clones, approximately 84% being singletons. Study-level points and caveats: In a couple of subjects, few donor cells limited the measurable donor-reactive repertoire.

A word on this clone: Its antigen is as yet unknown.

V was shortened by 0 bases and J by 5 bases, with 12 bases between the two germline ends. The length of the CDR3 is 14 residues. CDR1 is SGHRS, CDR2 YFSETQ, per germline. The input for sequencing was CD4+ T cells from blood, taken before liver transplant. The rearrangement links TRBV5-1 to TRBJ2-7, with D tentatively TRBD2 (6 bases). The TCR originated in a human donor who received a liver transplant. The CDR3 DNA is TGCGCCAGCAGCTTGGGCCCGGGAGAGGACGAGCAGTACTTC. Protein product: CASSLGPGEDEQYF.